Listed below are T cell receptor beta chains from one sample, sequenced in a study of CD8+CD57+ T cells in acquired aplastic anemia. TCRdb re-called the reads with MiXCR, one entry per CDR3 protein. The repertoire has approximately 470,000 distinct CDR3 sequences, over 25% of them found once; the top ten carry nearly 0.85%. The sequenced sample was sorted CD4+, CD8+, or CD8+CD57+ T cells (not recorded which) from PBMCs. These receptors were collected from a human donor with aplastic anemia. The CDR3 runs from the conserved cysteine through the conserved F or W. A D gene is named only where the DNA matches it firmly. Clone size is not always given. Where it is, it says once, few, many or a class for expanded clones.

>TRBJ2-2|TRBD2|TRBV19|18|few
TGTGCCAGTGTCATGTCCCAACTAGCGGGGATAAACACCGGGGAGCTGTTTTTT
CASVMSQLAGINTGELFF
>TRBJ1-2|.|TRBV5-1|15|.
TGCGCCAGCAGCTTGCAAGGGGCGCGGGACTATGGCTACACCTTC
CASSLQGARDYGYTF
>TRBJ1-1|TRBD1|TRBV7-9|12|many
TGTGCCAGCAGCTGGACAGGTACTGAAGCTTTCTTT
CASSWTGTEAFF
>TRBJ1-2|TRBD1|TRBV12-3/TRBV12-4|14|few
TGTGCCAGCAGGACAAGAACAGGGGGCGGCGGCTACACCTTC
CASRTRTGGGGYTF
>TRBJ2-1|.|TRBV2|11|many
TGTGCCAGCCGATTTGACAATGAGCAGTTCTTC
CASRFDNEQFF
>TRBJ2-7|.|TRBV10-3|14|.
TGTGCCAGCAGAGTCACAGGTACCGCCTACGAGCAGTACTTC
CASRVTGTAYEQYF
>TRBJ1-2|.|TRBV5-8|13|many
TGTGCCAGCAGCGACACCGACAGGTTGGGCTACACCTTC
CASSDTDRLGYTF
>TRBJ2-3|.|TRBV20-1|13|few
TGCAGTGCTAGGGGGGGCAGCACAGATACGCAGTATTTT
CSARGGSTDTQYF
>TRBJ1-6|.|TRBV13|15|many
TGTGCCAGCAGCTTAGGAGATGGGGGCAATTCACCCCTCCACTTT
CASSLGDGGNSPLHF
>TRBJ2-3|TRBD2|TRBV6-5|16|.
TGTGCCAGCAGTTATACCTCTAGCGGGGGGACAGATACGCAGTATTTT
CASSYTSSGGTDTQYF
>TRBJ2-7|TRBD1|TRBV25-1|16|once
TGTGCCAGCAGTGAATCGGACAGGCCCGCCTCCTACGAGCAGTACTTC
CASSESDRPASYEQYF
>TRBJ2-1|.|TRBV25-1|15|.
TGTGCCAGCCAAACCCAACGGGGGCCGGTCAATGAGCAGTTCTTC
CASQTQRGPVNEQFF
>TRBJ1-3|.|TRBV5-4|15|.
TGTGCCAGCAGCTCTGGACAGATGGCTGGAAACACCATATATTTT
CASSSGQMAGNTIYF
>TRBJ2-7|.|TRBV9|14|few
TGTGCCAGCAGCGTACTTTGGGGGGACCACGAGCAGTACTTC
CASSVLWGDHEQYF
>TRBJ2-5|.|TRBV7-2|14|few
TGTGCCAGCAGCTTAGTGATGACGCAAGAGACCCAGTACTTC
CASSLVMTQETQYF
>TRBJ1-4|.|TRBV27|17|.
TGTGCCAGCAGTTCCGATTGGGGTGGGGGCCTGAATGAAAAACTGTTTTTT
CASSSDWGGGLNEKLFF
>TRBJ1-5|.|TRBV3-1|15|.
TGTGCCAGCAGCCAAGATGTGGGGATCAATCAGCCCCAGCATTTT
CASSQDVGINQPQHF
>TRBJ1-2|.|TRBV24-1|14|many
TGTGCCACCAGTGACCGCACAAAGGATTATGGCTACACCTTC
CATSDRTKDYGYTF
>TRBJ1-5|.|TRBV7-2|15|few
TGTGCCAGCAGCCCAGAAGGCAGGGCCAATCAGCCCCAGCATTTT
CASSPEGRANQPQHF
>TRBJ1-5|.|TRBV24-1|14|few
TGTGCCACCAGTGATTGTGGGAGCAATCAGCCCCAGCATTTT
CATSDCGSNQPQHF
>TRBJ2-1|.|TRBV29-1|15|few
TGCAGCGTTAGGGTCGAACAGGGATCATACAATGAGCAGTTCTTC
CSVRVEQGSYNEQFF
>TRBJ1-1|.|TRBV7-9|16|few
TGTGCCAGCAGCTTAGGGTTGGGGACTCAGGGCACTGAAGCTTTCTTT
CASSLGLGTQGTEAFF
>TRBJ1-2|.|TRBV10-3|13|.
TGTGCCAGCAGTTACTCCGGGGGCAGAGGCTACACCTTC
CASSYSGGRGYTF
>TRBJ2-5|.|TRBV4-2|15|few
TGTGCCAGCAGCCAAGAGGAGACGTCGGCAGAGACCCAGTACTTC
CASSQEETSAETQYF
>TRBJ1-6|.|TRBV7-2|13|many
TGTGCCAGCAGCCCTCAGCAGGGCTCACCCCTCCACTTT
CASSPQQGSPLHF
>TRBJ2-1|.|TRBV25-1|15|many
TGTGCCAGCAGTGGGTCGAGGGGACCCTACAATGAGCAGTTCTTC
CASSGSRGPYNEQFF
>TRBJ2-5|.|TRBV3-1|15|.
TGTGCCAGCAGCCAAGTATCAGGGGTGGAGGAGACCCAGTACTTC
CASSQVSGVEETQYF
>TRBJ2-2|.|TRBV29-1|11|.
TGCAGCGTGACTTCGACAGGGGAGCTGTTTTTT
CSVTSTGELFF
>TRBJ2-7|.|TRBV7-2|14|many
TGTGCCAGCAGCCCCCGGGGACCAAGAGGCGAGCAGTACTTC
CASSPRGPRGEQYF
>TRBJ2-7|TRBD1|TRBV4-2|14|.
TGTGCCAGCAGCCAACCGGGACAGGGCTACGAGCAGCACTTC
CASSQPGQGYEQHF
>TRBJ2-7|.|TRBV7-2|14|many
TGTGCCAGCAGCTTAGAACAGGGTCGGGGCGAGCAGTACTTC
CASSLEQGRGEQYF
>TRBJ1-4|.|TRBV19|16|.
TGTGCCAGTAGTATATTAAATCAGCTAACTAATGAAAAACTGTTTTTT
CASSILNQLTNEKLFF